One and the same sample provided the 19 T cell receptor beta chains below, sequenced in a study of identical twins' blood T cells. TCRdb recomputed calls from the 5' RACE reads with MiXCR, one row per CDR3 protein. This table holds a few hundred thousand distinct CDR3 sequences, over 25% found once. Sequencing used PBMCs. The receptors were gathered from a woman aged 18 to 49 in good health.

A few counts support this clonotype. This chain links TRBV6-2 or TRBV6-3 with TRBJ2-7; 7 bases are a match to TRBD2. The CDR3 length is 12 residues. V lost 10 bases, J lost 0 bases, and 3 bases stayed unmatched. CDR1 and CDR2 from the germline V gene are MNHEY and SVGEGT. The chain's CDR3 is CATSGLSYEQYF. CDR3 bases: TGTGCCACTAGCGGTCTCTCCTACGAGCAGTACTTC.

This rearrangement joins TRBV14 to TRBJ2-3; D gene unclear. The germline gives CDR1 SGHDN, CDR2 FVKESK. The CDR3 extends over 14 amino acids. The ends were cut back, 4 bases at V and 0 bases at J, with 8 bases in the middle. For the CDR3, the DNA is TGTGCCAGCAGCCCCGGTTCTAGCACAGATACGCAGTATTTT. As protein: CASSPGSSTDTQYF. Using reference TRBV14 and TRBJ2-3 for the parts outside the CDR3, the full variable domain is EAGVTQFPSHSVIEKGQTVTLRCDPISGHDNLYWYRRVMGKEIKFLLHFVKESKQDESGMPNNRFLAERTGGTYSTLKVQPAELEDSGVYFCASSPGSSTDTQYFGPGTRLTVL.

With regard to this clonotype: Just one base apart from a much larger clone, this may be a read error. This chain uses TRBV10-3 with TRBJ1-1; the D gene is possibly TRBD1 (5 bases). The ends were cut back, 7 bases at V and 7 bases at J, with 10 bases in the middle. Germline V gene lookup returns CDR1 ENHRY and CDR2 SYGVKD. CDR3 size: 11 residues. Here the CDR3 reads CAINEDSEAFF. CDR3 bases: TGTGCCATCAATGAAGACAGTGAAGCTTTCTTT.

This clonotype was seen only a few times. The rearrangement uses TRBV6-1 and TRBJ1-5; D unclear. Trimming stripped 3 bases from V and 7 bases from J, with 10 bases between. The germline gives CDR1 MNHNS, CDR2 SASEGT. This CDR3 is built from 13 residues. This chain's CDR3 is CASSEVRVQPQHF. The DNA for the CDR3 is TGTGCCAGCAGTGAGGTAAGAGTCCAGCCCCAGCATTTT.

The chain has TRBV3-1 and TRBJ2-3; D is undetermined. Trimming took off 1 base at V and 6 bases at J, with 5 bases between the two ends. CDR3 size: 12 residues. Per the germline V gene, CDR1 is LGHDT and CDR2 is YNNKEL (reference sequence). The CDR3 here is CASSQAADTQYF. CDR3 in DNA: TGTGCCAGCAGCCAAGCGGCGGATACGCAGTATTTT.

The chain links TRBV11-3 to TRBJ2-1; unclear D gene. This CDR3 spans 15 amino acids. Germline CDR1 and CDR2: SGHNT and YENEEA. Trimming took off 0 bases at V and 1 base at J, with 7 bases between the two ends. This CDR3 reads CASSLESGSYNEQFF. The CDR3 nucleotides are TGTGCCAGCAGCTTAGAGTCTGGATCCTACAATGAGCAGTTCTTC. Drawing the rest from reference TRBV11-3 and TRBJ2-1, the complete variable domain is EAGVVQSPRYKIIEKKQPVAFWCNPISGHNTLYWYLQNLGQGPELLIRYENEEAVDDSQLPKDRFSAERLKGVDSTLKIQPAELGDSAVYLCASSLESGSYNEQFFGPGTRLTVL.

Only a few counts were recorded for this clonotype. The chain joins TRBV18 to TRBJ2-7; 9 bases fit TRBD1. V shed 5 bases, J shed 1 base, and the junction held 9 bases outside the gene matches. The CDR3 has 16 amino acids. Germline V gene sequence: CDR1 KGHSH, CDR2 LQKENI. CDR3 protein: CASSIRPGQGSYEQYF. In DNA, the CDR3 is TGTGCCAGCTCAATTCGCCCGGGACAGGGATCCTACGAGCAGTACTTC.

On this clonotype: It may be a read error: a sequence one base away is much more abundant. The rearrangement joins TRBV11-2 to TRBJ2-3, with D unclear. The CDR3 consists of 14 residues. Germline V gene data show CDR1 as SGHAT and CDR2 as FQNNGV. DNA of the CDR3: TGTGCCAGAAGCTTGCGGTCCGACGGAGATACGCAGTATTTT. It yields the protein CARSLRSDGDTQYF. The entire variable domain, with the rest obtained from reference TRBV11-2 and TRBJ2-3, is as follows: EAGVAQSPRYKIIEKRQSVAFWCNPISGHATLYWYQQILGQGPKLLIQFQNNGVVDDSQLPKDRFSAERLKGVDSTLKIQPAKLEDSAVYLCARSLRSDGDTQYFGPGTRLTVL.

The chain combines TRBV28 with TRBJ2-3; D gene uncertain. The V gene lost 10 bases and the J gene lost 5 bases, with 10 bases spanning the gap. The CDR3 loop spans 11 amino acids. Germline assignment: CDR1 MDHEN and CDR2 SYDVKM. CDR3 bases: TGTGCCACCACCGGTTTAGATACGCAGTATTTT. The encoded protein is CATTGLDTQYF. The full variable domain, its missing parts supplied by reference TRBV28 and TRBJ2-3, is DVKVTQSSRYLVKRTGEKVFLECVQDMDHENMFWYRQDPGLGLRLIYFSYDVKMKEKGDIPEGYSVSREKKERFSLILESASTNQTSMYLCATTGLDTQYFGPGTRLTVL.

This clonotype turned up a few times. This chain uses TRBV20-1 with TRBJ1-2; D remains ambiguous. Between the trimmed V and J ends, which lost 3 bases and 5 bases, there was a span of 13 bases. The germline V gene has CDR1 DFQATT and CDR2 SNEGSKA (reference sequence). The CDR3 runs 13 residues. The DNA of the CDR3 is TGCAGTGCTAGGTTTCCTGTTGGATATGGCTACACCTTC. Residues: CSARFPVGYGYTF.

V and J are TRBV5-1 and TRBJ2-1, with TRBD2 matching over 9 bases. Germline trimming cut 4 bases from V and 2 bases from J; bases unmatched to any gene: 7. Germline V CDR1 and CDR2: SGHRS, YFSETQ. CDR3 length: 16 residues. The chain's CDR3 is CASSPLASGAYNEQFF. CDR3 nucleotide sequence: TGCGCCAGCAGCCCCCTGGCTAGCGGGGCCTACAATGAGCAGTTCTTC.

This sequence joins TRBV10-3 and TRBJ2-4, with 10 bases that match TRBD1. The CDR3 consists of 13 residues. Germline trimming cut 11 bases from V and 5 bases from J; bases unmatched to any gene: 6. Germline V gives CDR1 ENHRY, CDR2 SYGVKD. The CDR3 DNA is TGTGCCTCTGCAGGACAGGGGGAAAACATTCAGTACTTC. Its translation: CASAGQGENIQYF.

This clonotype was counted a few times. The chain has TRBV29-1 and TRBJ2-2; D possibly corresponds to TRBD2 (6 bases). Trimming took off 5 bases at V and 1 base at J, with 14 bases between the two ends. The CDR3 is 15 residues long. In germline, CDR1 is SQVTM, CDR2 ANQGSEA. CDR3 protein: CSVLPAGRNTGELFF. The CDR3, as DNA: TGCAGCGTTCTTCCGGCCGGGAGGAACACCGGGGAGCTGTTTTTT.

The V and J genes are TRBV12-5 and TRBJ2-7; 10 positions match TRBD1. This CDR3 has 16 amino acids. The ends lost 4 bases at V and 1 base at J; junction bases unmatched: 7. Germline-derived CDR1 and CDR2 are LGHNT and FRNRAP. CDR3 protein: CASGSSGTGDSYEQYF. CDR3 in DNA: TGTGCTAGTGGTTCATCCGGGACAGGGGATTCCTACGAGCAGTACTTC. The full variable domain, rest sourced from reference TRBV12-5 and TRBJ2-7, is DARVTQTPRHKVTEMGQEVTMRCQPILGHNTVFWYRQTMMQGLELLAYFRNRAPLDDSGMPKDRFSAEMPDATLATLKIQPSEPRDSAVYFCASGSSGTGDSYEQYFGPGTRLTVT.

Worth noting for this clonotype: An end of the junction differs from the germline gene, which may be a read error. The chain has TRBV6-1 and TRBJ1-3; no reliable D call. The germline V gene has CDR1 MNHNS and CDR2 SASEGT. This CDR3 comprises 15 residues. CDR3 in amino acids: CASSPGRISGNTTYF. The CDR3 nucleotides read TGTGCCAGCAGCCCCGGACGGATTTCTGGAAACACCACATATTTT.

The chain combines TRBV30 with TRBJ2-3; no reliable D call. V lost 2 bases to trimming and J lost 8 bases, with 14 bases between them. The CDR3 has 13 residues. Germline CDR1 and CDR2: GTSNPN and SVGIG (reference sequence). The chain's CDR3 is CAWSWQATGTQYF. The CDR3 bases are TGTGCCTGGAGTTGGCAGGCAACTGGTACGCAGTATTTT. Combining the CDR3 with reference TRBV30 and TRBJ2-3 gives the whole variable domain SQTIHQWPATLVQPVGSPLSLECTVEGTSNPNLYWYRQAAGRGLQLLFYSVGIGQISSEVPQNLSASRPQDRQFILSSKKLLLSDSGFYLCAWSWQATGTQYFGPGTRLTVL.

Concerning this clonotype: A read error may be the cause here, since a much bigger clone is one base away. The V call is TRBV20-1, the J call TRBJ2-7; D unresolved. Trimming shortened V by 4 bases and J by 2 bases, and 3 bases separated the two germline ends. Germline V CDR1 and CDR2: DFQATT, SNEGSKA (reference sequence). The CDR3 runs to 10 residues. The CDR3, as DNA: TGCAGTGCTAAACCCTACGAGCAGTACTTC. This sequence encodes CSAKPYEQYF.

V is TRBV20-1 and J is TRBJ1-6; the D is unclear. The V end was cut by 6 bases, the J end by 9 bases, with 18 bases between. The CDR3 has 14 amino acids. CDR1 is DFQATT and CDR2 is SNEGSKA in the germline V gene (reference sequence). The CDR3 nucleotides read TGCAGTGCGAGATCAAGGACTTTGGGTTCACCCCTCCACTTT. This translates into CSARSRTLGSPLHF.

The chain is built from TRBV20-1 and TRBJ2-1; the D gene is possibly TRBD2 (6 bases). CDR1 and CDR2 from the germline V gene are DFQATT and SNEGSKA (reference sequence). V was cut by 1 base and J by 0 bases, with 13 bases left in between. CDR3 length: 16 residues. The CDR3 loop is CSARGSGGSSYNEQFF. CDR3 DNA: TGCAGTGCTAGAGGTTCCGGGGGTAGCTCCTACAATGAGCAGTTCTTC.